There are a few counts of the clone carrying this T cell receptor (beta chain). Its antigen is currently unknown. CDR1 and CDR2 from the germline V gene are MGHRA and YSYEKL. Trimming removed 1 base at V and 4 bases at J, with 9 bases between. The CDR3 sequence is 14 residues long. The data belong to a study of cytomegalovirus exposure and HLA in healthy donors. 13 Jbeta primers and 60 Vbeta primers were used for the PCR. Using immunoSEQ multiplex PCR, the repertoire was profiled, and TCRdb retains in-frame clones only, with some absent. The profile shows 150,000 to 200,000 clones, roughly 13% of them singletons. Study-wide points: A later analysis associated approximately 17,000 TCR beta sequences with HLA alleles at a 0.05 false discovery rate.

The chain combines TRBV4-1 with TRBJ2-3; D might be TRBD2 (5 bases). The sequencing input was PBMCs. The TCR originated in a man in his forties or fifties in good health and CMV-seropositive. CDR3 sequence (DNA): TGCGCCAGCAGCCAAGGCCTAGCTGCAGATACGCAGTATTTT. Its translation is CASSQGLAADTQYF.